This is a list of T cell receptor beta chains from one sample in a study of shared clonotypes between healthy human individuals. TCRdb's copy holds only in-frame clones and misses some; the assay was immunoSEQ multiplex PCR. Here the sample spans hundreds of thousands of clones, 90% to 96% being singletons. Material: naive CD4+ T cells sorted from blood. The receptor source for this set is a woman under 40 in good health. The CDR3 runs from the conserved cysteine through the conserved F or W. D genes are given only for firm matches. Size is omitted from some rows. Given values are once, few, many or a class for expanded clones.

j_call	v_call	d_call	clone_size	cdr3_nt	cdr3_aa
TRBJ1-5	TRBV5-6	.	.	TGTGCCAGCAGCTCCAGGGGATATAGCAATCAGCCCCAGCATTTT	CASSSRGYSNQPQHF
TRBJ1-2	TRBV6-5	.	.	TGTGCCAGCAGCTCCCCGAAGGGGGCTAACTATGGCTACACCTTC	CASSSPKGANYGYTF
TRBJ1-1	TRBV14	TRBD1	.	TGTGCCAGCAGCCAAGACGACAGGGGCCTGAACACTGAAGCTTTCTTT	CASSQDDRGLNTEAFF
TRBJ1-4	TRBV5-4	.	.	TGTGCCAGCAGCCACGACACAGCAACTAATGAAAAACTGTTTTTT	CASSHDTATNEKLFF
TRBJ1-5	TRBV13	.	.	TGTGCCAGCAGCTCCAGGGGTTTGGGCAATCAGCCCCAGCATTTT	CASSSRGLGNQPQHF
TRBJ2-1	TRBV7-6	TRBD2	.	TGTGCCAGCAGCTTAGCGTCCAGCGGGAGTGGTTACAATGAGCAGTTCTTC	CASSLASSGSGYNEQFF
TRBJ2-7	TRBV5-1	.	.	TGCGCCAGCAGCTTGGTGTCAGACTACGAGCAGTACTTC	CASSLVSDYEQYF
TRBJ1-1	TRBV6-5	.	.	TGTGCCAGCAGTTACTCGTATAGGACACCTGAAGCTTTCTTT	CASSYSYRTPEAFF
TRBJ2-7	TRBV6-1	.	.	TGTGCCAGCAGAGGCCCAGGGAGCTCCTACGAGCAGTACTTC	CASRGPGSSYEQYF
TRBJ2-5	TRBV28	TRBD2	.	TGTGCCAGCAACCTAAACGGGAGGGCCGGTGAGACCCAGTACTTC	CASNLNGRAGETQYF
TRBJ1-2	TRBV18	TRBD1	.	TGTGCCAGCTCACCACCGACAGGGGTGGGTGAGGGCTATGGCTACACCTTC	CASSPPTGVGEGYGYTF
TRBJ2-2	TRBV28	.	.	TGTGCCAGCAGCTTGGACTCCACGGGGTTTTCCGGGGAGCTGTTTTTT	CASSLDSTGFSGELFF
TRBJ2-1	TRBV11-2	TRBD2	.	TGTGCCAGCAGCTCTTTAAAGACTAGCGGGAGATCCTACAATGAGCAGTTCTTC	CASSSLKTSGRSYNEQFF
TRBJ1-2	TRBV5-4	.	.	TGTGCCAGCAGCTTGGGGCTTTCAGGGGCTGATGGCTACACCTTC	CASSLGLSGADGYTF
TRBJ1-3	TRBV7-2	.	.	TGTGCCAGCAGCTGGAGGGTTTCCTCTGGAAACACCATATATTTT	CASSWRVSSGNTIYF
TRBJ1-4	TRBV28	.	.	TGTGCCAGCAGGTGGGAGTTCAATGAAAAACTGTTTTTT	CASRWEFNEKLFF
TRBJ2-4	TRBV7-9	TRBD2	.	TGTGCCAGCAGCCAAAGCGGGGTTAAAAACATTCAGTACTTC	CASSQSGVKNIQYF
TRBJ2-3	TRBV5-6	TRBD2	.	TGTGCCAGCAGCGGGAGGGCTAGCAAGGGTACGCAGTATTTT	CASSGRASKGTQYF
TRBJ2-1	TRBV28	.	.	TGTGCCAGCAGTTTAGTCCCCAGGGTCAATGAGCAGTTCTTC	CASSLVPRVNEQFF
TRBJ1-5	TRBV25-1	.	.	TGTGCCAGCAGTGATTCAGGGACGAATCAGCCCCAGCATTTT	CASSDSGTNQPQHF
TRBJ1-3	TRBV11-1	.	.	TGTGCCAGCAGCTCCAGACAGAACTCTGGAAACACCATATATTTT	CASSSRQNSGNTIYF
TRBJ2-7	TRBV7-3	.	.	TGTGCCAGCAGTCTGATGACCGGGACACACGAGCAGTACTTC	CASSLMTGTHEQYF
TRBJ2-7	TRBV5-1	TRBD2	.	TGCGCCAGCAGCCCGGGGAAAACTAGCGCGGGGAGCGAGCAGTACTTC	CASSPGKTSAGSEQYF
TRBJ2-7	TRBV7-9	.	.	TGTGCCAGCACCACGGGATTCTACGAGCAGTACTTC	CASTTGFYEQYF
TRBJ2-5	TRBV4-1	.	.	TGCGCCAGCAGCCAAGAGTTGAGGGGATCGGCGGGGGAGACCCAGTACTTC	CASSQELRGSAGETQYF
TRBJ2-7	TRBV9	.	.	TGTGCCAGCAGCGTAGACGGCGGCCTTTATTCCTTGTCGGAGCAGTACTTC	CASSVDGGLYSLSEQYF
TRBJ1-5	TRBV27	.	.	TGTGCCAGCACGGTGGGGGATCCCCCGAACAATCAGCCCCAGCATTTT	CASTVGDPPNNQPQHF
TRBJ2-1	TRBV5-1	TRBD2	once	TGCGCCAGCAGCTTGGGACTAGCGGCAGTGTTGGAGCAGTTCTTC	CASSLGLAAVLEQFF
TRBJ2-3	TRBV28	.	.	TGTGCCAGCAGCGCAAGAAACAGGGTGGATACGCAGTATTTT	CASSARNRVDTQYF
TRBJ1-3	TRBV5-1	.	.	TGCGCCAGCAGCTTGTCGGGCCGGGGAAGTGGAAACACCATATATTTT	CASSLSGRGSGNTIYF
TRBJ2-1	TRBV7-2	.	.	TGTGCCAGCAGCTCTGTAACCCACAGACTTGTAACGCGCCTCAATGAGCAGTTCTTC	CASSSVTHRLVTRLNEQFF
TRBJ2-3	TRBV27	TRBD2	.	TGTGCCAGCACGCGGCTAGCGGCAAATACAGATACGCAGTATTTT	CASTRLAANTDTQYF
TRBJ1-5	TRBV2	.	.	TGTGCCAGCAGAATTAATCACCTTGGGCAGGGTGAAGTGATAAGCAATCAGCCCCAGCATTTT	CASRINHLGQGEVISNQPQHF
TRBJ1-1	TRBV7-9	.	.	TGTGCCAGCAGCTTCACCCGTGGTAGCTCTGAAGCTTTCTTT	CASSFTRGSSEAFF
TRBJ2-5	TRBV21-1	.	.	TGTGCCAGCAGCACAGTTACTAGCGGGAGGTTTCAAGAGACCCAGTACTTC	CASSTVTSGRFQETQYF
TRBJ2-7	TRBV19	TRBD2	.	TGTGCCACCGGGAGGGCTCCCTACGAGCAGTACTTC	CATGRAPYEQYF
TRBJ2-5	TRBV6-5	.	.	TGTGCCAGCAAAAGTCGTTCAGGGAAAGAGACCCAGTACTTC	CASKSRSGKETQYF
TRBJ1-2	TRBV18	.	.	TGTGCCAGCTCACCACAAAGGGGCGAGGGCTACACCTTC	CASSPQRGEGYTF
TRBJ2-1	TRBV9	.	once	TGTGCCAGCAGCGGCGGGTCGGGGGTATACAATGAGCAGTTCTTC	CASSGGSGVYNEQFF